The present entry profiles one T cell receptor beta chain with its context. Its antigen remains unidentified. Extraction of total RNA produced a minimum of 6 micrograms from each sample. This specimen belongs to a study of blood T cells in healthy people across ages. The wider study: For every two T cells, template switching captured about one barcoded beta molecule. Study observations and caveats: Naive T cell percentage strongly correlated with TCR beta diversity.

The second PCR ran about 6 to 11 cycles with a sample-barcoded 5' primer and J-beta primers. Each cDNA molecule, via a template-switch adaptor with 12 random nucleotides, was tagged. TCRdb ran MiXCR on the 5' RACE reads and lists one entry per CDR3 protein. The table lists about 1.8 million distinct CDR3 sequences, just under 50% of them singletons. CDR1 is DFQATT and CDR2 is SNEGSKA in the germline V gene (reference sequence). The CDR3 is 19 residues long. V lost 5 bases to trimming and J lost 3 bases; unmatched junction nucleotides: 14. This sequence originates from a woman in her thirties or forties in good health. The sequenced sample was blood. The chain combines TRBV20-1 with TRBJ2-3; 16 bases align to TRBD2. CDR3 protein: CSAPSGTSGGAIGTDTQYF. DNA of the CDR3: TGCAGTGCTCCGTCCGGGACTAGCGGGGGGGCGATCGGGACAGATACGCAGTATTTT.